Shown below are 7 T cell receptor beta chains from a single sample sequenced in a study of glioma-infiltrating T cells. TCR alpha and beta CDR3 regions were amplified from RNA using iRepertoire nested multiplex PCR. TCRdb passed the multiplex PCR reads through MiXCR, listing each CDR3 protein once. The data show approximately 120,000 distinct CDR3 sequences, with about 23% seen just once and about 16% held by the top ten. Sequencing input: glioma tissue, nonneoplastic brain tissue, or PBMCs (not recorded which). These receptors came from a human donor with low-grade glioma or glioblastoma, undergoing nonglioma brain surgery, or in good health (not recorded which).

As to this clonotype: Given a much more abundant clone one base away, this may be a read error. The rearrangement links TRBV7-2 to TRBJ2-5; no firm D call. CDR3 length: 12 amino acids. V lost 8 bases and J 4 bases, leaving 11 bases between the germline ends. Looked up from germline, CDR1 is SGHTA and CDR2 is FQGNSA. This CDR3 is CASRETRETQYF. CDR3 DNA: TGTGCCAGCCGCGAGACGCGAGAGACCCAGTACTTC. The whole variable domain, filled in from reference TRBV7-2 and TRBJ2-5, reads GAGVSQSPSNKVTEKGKDVELRCDPISGHTALYWYRQSLGQGLEFLIYFQGNSAPDKSGLPSDRFSAERTGGSVSTLTIQRTQQEDSAVYLCASRETRETQYFGPGTRLLVL.

This clonotype has ten or more counts. V is TRBV6-6 and J is TRBJ1-6; D gene unclear. CDR3 length equals 14 residues. Per germline, CDR1 MNHNY and CDR2 SVGAGI (reference sequence). The ends were cut back, 0 bases at V and 10 bases at J, with 10 bases in the middle. The CDR3 is CASSYSRSGSPLHF. For the CDR3, the DNA is TGTGCCAGCAGTTACTCGCGCAGCGGGTCACCCCTCCACTTT.

A remark on this clonotype: Compared with germline, one end of the junction differs, possibly owing to a read error. This chain connects TRBV3-1 to TRBJ2-1, with 7 bases lining up with TRBD2. The V gene's germline CDR1 is LGHDT and CDR2 YNNKEL (reference sequence). This CDR3 is 12 amino acids long. The CDR3 spells CATTSAYNEEFF. The CDR3 bases are TGTGCCACCACTAGCGCTTACAATGAGGAGTTCTTC.

V is TRBV19 and J is TRBJ1-1; 7 bases fit TRBD1. The germline V gene encodes CDR1 LNHDA and CDR2 SQIVND (reference sequence). This CDR3 has 12 residues. J gave up 1 base and V 11 bases, and 4 bases lay outside the gene matches. CDR3 sequence: CAAYRGNTEAFF. CDR3 in DNA: TGTGCCGCTTACAGGGGGAACACTGAAGCTTTCTTT.

This clonotype was seen many times. The V call is TRBV28, the J call TRBJ2-7; perhaps TRBD2 as D (6 bases). CDR1 MDHEN and CDR2 SYDVKM come from the germline V gene. The V gene lost 2 bases and the J gene lost 5 bases, with 19 bases spanning the gap. The CDR3 loop spans 16 amino acids. This chain's CDR3 is CASSLSGQPGEHEQYF. The DNA of the CDR3 is TGTGCCAGCAGTTTAAGCGGGCAACCCGGAGAGCACGAGCAGTACTTC.

Notes on this clonotype: A much larger clone sits a single nucleotide away, making a read error possible. J is TRBJ1-4 and V is TRBV28; D is perhaps TRBD1 (6 bases). Germline V gene sequence: CDR1 MDHEN, CDR2 SYDVKM. The CDR3 is 13 residues long. Trimming shortened V by 10 bases and J by 12 bases, and 21 bases separated the two germline ends. The CDR3 spells CAIGRGRGEELFF. The CDR3 region has the DNA TGTGCCATTGGGAGGGGGAGAGGGGAAGAACTGTTTTTT.

Of note for this clonotype: This clone may be a read error of a much larger clone one base away. The V and J genes are TRBV7-2 and TRBJ2-7; no reliable D call. Germline V lookup: CDR1 SGHTA, CDR2 FQGNSA. The CDR3 runs 12 residues. V was trimmed by 8 bases and J by 2 bases, leaving 10 bases between them. Here the CDR3 reads CASGYETYEQYF. As DNA, the CDR3 is TGTGCCAGCGGCTACGAGACCTACGAGCAGTACTTC. The full variable domain, in which reference TRBV7-2 and TRBJ2-7 provide the parts outside the CDR3, is GAGVSQSPSNKVTEKGKDVELRCDPISGHTALYWYRQSLGQGLEFLIYFQGNSAPDKSGLPSDRFSAERTGGSVSTLTIQRTQQEDSAVYLCASGYETYEQYFGPGTRLTVT.